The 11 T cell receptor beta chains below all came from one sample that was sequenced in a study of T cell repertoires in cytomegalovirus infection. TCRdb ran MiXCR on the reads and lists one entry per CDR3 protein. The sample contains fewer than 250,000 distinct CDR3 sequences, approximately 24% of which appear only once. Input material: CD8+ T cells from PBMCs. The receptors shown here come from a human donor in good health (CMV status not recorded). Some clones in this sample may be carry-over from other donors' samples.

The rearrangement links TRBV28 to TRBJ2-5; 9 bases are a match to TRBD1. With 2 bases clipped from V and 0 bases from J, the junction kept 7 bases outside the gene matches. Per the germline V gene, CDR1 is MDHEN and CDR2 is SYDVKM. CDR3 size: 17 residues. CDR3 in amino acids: CASSLGQGLLYQETQYF. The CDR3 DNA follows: TGTGCCAGCAGTTTAGGACAGGGGCTCCTGTACCAAGAGACCCAGTACTTC.

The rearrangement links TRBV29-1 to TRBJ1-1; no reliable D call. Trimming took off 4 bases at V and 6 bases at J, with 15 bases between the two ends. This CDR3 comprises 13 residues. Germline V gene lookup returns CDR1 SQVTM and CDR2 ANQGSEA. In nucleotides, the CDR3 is TGCAGCGTTGCCAAGGGAGGCTTCTCTGAAGCTTTCTTT. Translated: CSVAKGGFSEAFF.

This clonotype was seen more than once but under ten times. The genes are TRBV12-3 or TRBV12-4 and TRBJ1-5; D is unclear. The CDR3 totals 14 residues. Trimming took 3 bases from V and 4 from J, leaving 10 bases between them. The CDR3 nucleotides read TGTGCCAGCAGTTTGTATTTGGGAAATCAGCCCCAGCATTTT. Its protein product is CASSLYLGNQPQHF.

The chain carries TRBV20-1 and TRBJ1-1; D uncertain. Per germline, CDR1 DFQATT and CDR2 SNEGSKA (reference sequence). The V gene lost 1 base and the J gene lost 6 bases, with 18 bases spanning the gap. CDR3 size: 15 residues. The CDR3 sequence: CSARVAHGSGPEAFF. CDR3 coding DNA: TGCAGTGCTAGAGTGGCCCATGGCAGCGGCCCTGAAGCTTTCTTT.

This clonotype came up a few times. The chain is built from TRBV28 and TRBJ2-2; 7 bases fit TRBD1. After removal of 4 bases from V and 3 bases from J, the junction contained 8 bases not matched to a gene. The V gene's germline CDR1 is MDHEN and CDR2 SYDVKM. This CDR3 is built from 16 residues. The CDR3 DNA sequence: TGTGCCAGCAGTTCAAGACAGGGAGAGGACACCGGGGAGCTGTTTTTT. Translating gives CASSSRQGEDTGELFF.

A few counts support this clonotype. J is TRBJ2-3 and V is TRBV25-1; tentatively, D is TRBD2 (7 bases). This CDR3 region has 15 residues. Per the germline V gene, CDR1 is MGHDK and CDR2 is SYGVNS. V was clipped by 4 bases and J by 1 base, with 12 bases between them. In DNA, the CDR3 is TGTGCCAGCAGTGGCGGGGGCCTCGGCACAGATACGCAGTATTTT. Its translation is CASSGGGLGTDTQYF. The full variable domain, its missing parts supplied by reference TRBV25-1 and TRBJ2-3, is EADIYQTPRYLVIGTGKKITLECSQTMGHDKMYWYQQDPGMELHLIHYSYGVNSTEKGDLSSESTVSRIRTEHFPLTLESARPSHTSQYLCASSGGGLGTDTQYFGPGTRLTVL.

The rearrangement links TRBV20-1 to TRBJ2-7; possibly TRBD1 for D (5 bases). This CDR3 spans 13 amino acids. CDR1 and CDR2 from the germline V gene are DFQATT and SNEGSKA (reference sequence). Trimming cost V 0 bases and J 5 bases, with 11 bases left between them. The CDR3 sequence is CSARDRAGHEQYF. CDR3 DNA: TGCAGTGCTAGAGATAGGGCAGGGCACGAGCAGTACTTC.

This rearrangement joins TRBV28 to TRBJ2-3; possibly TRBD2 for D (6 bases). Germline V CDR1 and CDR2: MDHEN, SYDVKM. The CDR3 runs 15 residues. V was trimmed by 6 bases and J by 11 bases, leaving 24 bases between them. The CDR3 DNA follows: TGTGCCAGCAGCCACCGGGACTCGAAGCTTGAGAGGCAGTATTTT. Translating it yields CASSHRDSKLERQYF.

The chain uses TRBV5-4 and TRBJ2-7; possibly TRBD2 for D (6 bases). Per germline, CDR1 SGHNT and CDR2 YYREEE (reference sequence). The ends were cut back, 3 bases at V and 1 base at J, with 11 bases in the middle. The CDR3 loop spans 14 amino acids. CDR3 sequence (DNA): TGTGCCAGCAGCTGGGACTCCTGGTCCTACGAGCAGTACTTC. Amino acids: CASSWDSWSYEQYF.

The CDR3 DNA is TGTGCCAGCAGCCAAGGAGGGGATACGCAGTATTTT. It translates to CASSQGGDTQYF. The chain has TRBV14 and TRBJ2-3, with D possibly TRBD2 on 5 matching bases. This CDR3 has 12 amino acids. The V end was cut by 1 base, the J end by 6 bases, with 5 bases between. Germline CDR1 is SGHDN and CDR2 is FVKESK.

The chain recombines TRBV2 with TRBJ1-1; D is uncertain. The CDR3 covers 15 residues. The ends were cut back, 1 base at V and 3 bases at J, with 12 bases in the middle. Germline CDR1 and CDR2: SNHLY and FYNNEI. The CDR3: CASSEGLGRDTEAFF. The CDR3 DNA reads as TGTGCCAGCAGTGAAGGACTAGGTCGGGACACTGAAGCTTTCTTT.